What follows are 21 T cell receptor beta chains derived from one specimen sequenced in a study of T cell responses to AZD1222 COVID-19 vaccine. The repertoire was sequenced with immunoSEQ multiplex PCR; TCRdb's copy has only in-frame clones and lacks some. Here the sample spans 120,000 or so clones, approximately 90% being singletons. This specimen consisted of peripheral blood, obtained on day 0 of AZD1222 vaccination. These receptors were collected from an adult in good health.

The CDR3 loop reads CASSKGTGDEQYF. The CDR3, as DNA: TGTGCCAGCTCAAAAGGGACAGGGGACGAGCAGTACTTC. The V gene is TRBV18, the J gene TRBJ2-7; 10 bases are shared with TRBD1. Germline V gene sequence: CDR1 KGHSH, CDR2 LQKENI. Losses at the gene ends were 5 bases for V and 5 bases for J; bases not matched to a gene: 3. This CDR3 comprises 13 residues.

The genes are TRBV18 and TRBJ2-5; D gene unclear. Germline CDR1 is KGHSH and CDR2 is LQKENI. This CDR3 contains 13 residues. The germline V and J ends were trimmed by 3 bases and 3 bases, with 8 bases remaining between them. The CDR3: CASSPRTEETQYF. In DNA form, the CDR3 reads TGTGCCAGCTCACCGCGGACGGAAGAGACCCAGTACTTC.

The chain uses TRBV10-3 and TRBJ1-6; 8 nucleotides match TRBD1. The V gene's germline CDR1 is ENHRY and CDR2 SYGVKD. Trimming at V came to 3 bases and at J to 12 bases, leaving 10 bases not matched to a gene. CDR3 length: 15 amino acids. CDR3 in DNA: TGTGCCATCAGTGACCCCTACGGACAGGGTGAACCCCTCCACTTT. It yields the protein CAISDPYGQGEPLHF.

The chain links TRBV7-9 to TRBJ1-2; no clear D. Germline CDR1 SEHNR, CDR2 FQNEAQ (reference sequence). Trimming left V 1 base short and J 4 bases short, with 10 bases between. This CDR3 comprises 14 residues. Here the CDR3 reads CASSLVAPGYGYTF. DNA of the CDR3: TGTGCCAGCAGCTTAGTTGCCCCTGGCTATGGCTACACCTTC.

The chain carries TRBV28 and TRBJ1-1; the D is unclear. The V gene's germline CDR1 is MDHEN and CDR2 SYDVKM. V lost 5 bases and J 8 bases, leaving 15 bases between the germline ends. This CDR3 region has 13 residues. The DNA of the CDR3 is TGTGCCAGCAGTCCCTTGACCTACGGGGAAGCTTTCTTT. Its translation is CASSPLTYGEAFF.

The CDR3 is CASSPGQTLYGYTF. The CDR3 DNA reads as TGTGCCAGCAGCCCGGGACAGACGCTATATGGCTACACCTTC. V gene TRBV11-2 combines with J gene TRBJ1-2; 7 nucleotides align to TRBD1. CDR1 and CDR2 (germline): SGHAT, FQNNGV. Germline trimming cut 5 bases from V and 5 bases from J; bases unmatched to any gene: 8. This CDR3 is 14 amino acids long.

The chain has TRBV3-1 (or the pseudogene TRBV3-2) and TRBJ1-2; D gene ambiguous. V lost 0 bases, J lost 4 bases, and 6 bases lay in between. CDR1 and CDR2 (germline): LGHDT, YNNKEL (reference sequence). This CDR3 has 13 amino acids. CDR3 DNA: TGTGCCAGCAGCCAAGAAGTCAGCTATGGCTACACCTTC. Amino acids: CASSQEVSYGYTF.

This chain uses TRBV25-1 with TRBJ1-2; D might be TRBD1 (6 bases). The CDR3 runs to 13 residues. V lost 0 bases and J 10 bases, leaving 12 bases between the germline ends. CDR1 is MGHDK and CDR2 is SYGVNS in the germline V gene. This CDR3 is CASSEYKGGDYTF. DNA of the CDR3: TGTGCCAGCAGTGAATATAAGGGGGGTGACTACACCTTC.

V usage is TRBV28 and J usage is TRBJ2-3; D gene unclear. The V end lost 5 bases, the J end lost 3 bases, and 15 bases lay between the germline ends. The CDR3 length is 15 residues. Germline CDR1 reads MDHEN; CDR2 reads SYDVKM. CDR3 loop: CASSGPSSGTDTQYF. The CDR3 nucleotides are TGTGCCAGCAGTGGACCTTCTTCTGGGACAGATACGCAGTATTTT.

The chain links TRBV6-4 to TRBJ2-7; TRBD2 agrees at 10 bases. The CDR3 is made up of 16 amino acids. Germline CDR1 and CDR2: MRHNA and SNTAGT. After removal of 2 bases from V and 6 bases from J, the junction contained 10 bases not matched to a gene. This chain's CDR3 is CASSDLSGTSASEQYF. The CDR3, as DNA: TGTGCCAGCAGTGACCTTTCCGGGACTAGCGCATCCGAGCAGTACTTC.

This chain connects TRBV2 to TRBJ2-5; D possibly corresponds to TRBD2 (5 bases). Germline values: CDR1 SNHLY, CDR2 FYNNEI. Trimming took 4 bases from V and 5 from J, leaving 11 bases between them. The CDR3 spans 13 residues. CDR3 residues: CASSVAAVETQYF. CDR3 sequence (DNA): TGTGCCAGCAGTGTGGCAGCGGTTGAGACCCAGTACTTC.

This clone has only one observation. This chain connects TRBV4-2 to TRBJ1-4; D perhaps matches TRBD1 (5 bases). Deletions cut 3 bases from V and 6 bases from J, with 11 bases between. The length of the CDR3 is 14 residues. In germline, CDR1 is LGHNA, CDR2 YNFKEQ. CDR3 bases: TGTGCCAGCAGCCAGGGATCCAGGGATGAAAAACTGTTTTTT. Translated: CASSQGSRDEKLFF.

This sequence joins TRBV18 and TRBJ2-1; D possibly corresponds to TRBD1 (6 bases). Trimming removed 3 bases at V and 5 bases at J, with 11 bases between. The CDR3 has 14 amino acids. Germline lookup yields CDR1 KGHSH and CDR2 LQKENI. CDR3 loop: CASSPQKGDNEQFF. The CDR3 bases are TGTGCCAGCTCACCCCAAAAGGGGGACAATGAGCAGTTCTTC.

The gene calls are TRBV19 and TRBJ2-7; weak D call: TRBD2 (6 bases). The CDR3 consists of 19 residues. V lost 6 bases and J 5 bases, leaving 32 bases between the germline ends. Per the germline V gene, CDR1 is LNHDA and CDR2 is SQIVND (reference sequence). In nucleotides, the CDR3 is TGTGCCAGTAGCCGTAAGGGTTCGGAGGTCTGGAGGGCCGCGAACGAGCAGTACTTC. It codes for CASSRKGSEVWRAANEQYF.

The genes are TRBV7-8 and TRBJ2-2, with 9 bases matching TRBD2. CDR3 size: 16 residues. V lost 5 bases to trimming and J lost 4 bases; unmatched junction nucleotides: 8. Germline V CDR1 and CDR2: SGHVS, FQNEAQ. This CDR3 reads CASSRRGREGTGELFF. The CDR3 DNA reads as TGTGCCAGCAGCCGGCGTGGGCGGGAGGGCACCGGGGAGCTGTTTTTT.

The rearrangement links TRBV10-1 to TRBJ2-3; 11 bases agree with TRBD2. V shed 0 bases and J 0 bases; nucleotides not matched to a gene: 5. The CDR3 has 18 residues. CDR1 WNHNN and CDR2 SYGVQD come from the germline V gene (reference sequence). CDR3 nucleotides: TGCGCCAGCAGTGAGTCTAGCGGGAGGGGACCTAGCACAGATACGCAGTATTTT. This translates into CASSESSGRGPSTDTQYF.

The chain is built from TRBV5-4 and TRBJ2-1; D may be TRBD1 (5 bases). This CDR3 has 14 residues. Looked up from germline, CDR1 is SGHNT and CDR2 is YYREEE (reference sequence). V was shortened by 0 bases and J by 8 bases, with 12 bases between the two germline ends. CDR3 sequence (DNA): TGTGCCAGCAGCTTGGAGGTCAGGGCCTATGAGCAGTTCTTC. This translates into CASSLEVRAYEQFF.

This chain connects TRBV24-1 to TRBJ2-1; 9 bases are shared with TRBD1. The CDR3 spans 15 residues. CDR1 is KGHDR, CDR2 SFDVKD, per germline. V gave up 1 base and J gave up 8 bases; unmatched junction bases: 5. This chain's CDR3 is CATSDLRGTGHEQFF. The CDR3 bases are TGTGCCACCAGTGATTTAAGGGGGACAGGGCATGAGCAGTTCTTC.

This clone appeared a few times. The chain has TRBV27 and TRBJ2-1, with 11 bases lining up with TRBD2. This CDR3 contains 15 residues. Germline V CDR1 and CDR2: MNHEY, SMNVEV (reference sequence). V trimming: 4 bases; J trimming: 5 bases; junction bases outside the gene matches: 4. The CDR3: CASSSRLAGNNEQFF. The CDR3 nucleotides are TGTGCCAGCAGTTCCCGACTAGCGGGGAACAATGAGCAGTTCTTC.

The gene calls are TRBV27 and TRBJ1-5; D is unresolved. V was shortened by 6 bases and J by 3 bases, with 15 bases between the two germline ends. Germline lookup yields CDR1 MNHEY and CDR2 SMNVEV (reference sequence). The CDR3 has 15 residues. The CDR3 sequence is CASRSGGGLNQPQHF. CDR3 bases: TGTGCCAGCAGGTCCGGAGGAGGGCTCAATCAGCCCCAGCATTTT.

J is TRBJ2-1 and V is TRBV24-1, with D tentatively TRBD1 (6 bases). This CDR3 comprises 13 residues. V was cut by 9 bases and J by 7 bases, with 15 bases left in between. Germline lookup yields CDR1 KGHDR and CDR2 SFDVKD. The CDR3 protein is CATEGEMGNEQFF. In DNA form, the CDR3 reads TGTGCCACCGAGGGGGAAATGGGGAATGAGCAGTTCTTC.